Here is one TCR beta chain with its context. Antigen specificity is unknown. The data stem from a study of T-cell reconstitution after alpha-beta-depleted transplantation in children. Whole-study findings and limits: One year post-transplant, T-cell counts and diversity were largely derived from T cells produced anew. Reportedly, alpha-beta T cells present about two months post-transplant originated from several hundred expanded clones of graft origin. Some patients showed high day-60 TCRbeta diversity, which derived from surviving recipient T cells and thymic progenitors.

Unique molecular identifiers tagged the TCRbeta library. MiXCR, run by TCRdb on the PCR reads, gives a single entry per CDR3 protein. Counted here are approximately 150,000 distinct CDR3 sequences, about 9% occurring once; the ten biggest clones make up around 18%. This CDR3 has 13 residues. Germline lookup yields CDR1 SGHDT and CDR2 YYEEEE. V was clipped by 3 bases and J by 10 bases; unmatched bases: 8. Sequenced here: PBMCs, mostly from graft donor cells, sampled 180 days after TCRalphabeta/CD19-depleted stem cell transplant. This TCR was recovered from a female patient aged 2-9 years who had a stem cell transplant for congenital amegakaryocytic thrombocytopenia, so the T cells may come from the graft donor. V usage is TRBV5-6 and J usage is TRBJ2-7; 9 bases align to TRBD2. CDR3 in amino acids: CASSSGLAGKQYF. The CDR3 DNA reads as TGTGCCAGCAGCTCGGGGCTAGCGGGGAAACAGTACTTC.